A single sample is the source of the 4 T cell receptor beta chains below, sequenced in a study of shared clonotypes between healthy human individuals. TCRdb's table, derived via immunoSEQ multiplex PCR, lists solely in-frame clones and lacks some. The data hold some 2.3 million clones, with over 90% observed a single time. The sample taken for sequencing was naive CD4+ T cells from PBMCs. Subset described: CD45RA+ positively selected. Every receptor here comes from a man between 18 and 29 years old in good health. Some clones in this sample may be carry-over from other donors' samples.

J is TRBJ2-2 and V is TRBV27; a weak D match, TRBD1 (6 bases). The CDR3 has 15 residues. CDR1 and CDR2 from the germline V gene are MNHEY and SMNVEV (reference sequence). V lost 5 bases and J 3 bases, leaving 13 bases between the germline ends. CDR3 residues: CASSLRAGDTGELFF. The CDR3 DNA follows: TGTGCCAGCAGTCTTAGGGCAGGGGACACCGGGGAGCTGTTTTTT.

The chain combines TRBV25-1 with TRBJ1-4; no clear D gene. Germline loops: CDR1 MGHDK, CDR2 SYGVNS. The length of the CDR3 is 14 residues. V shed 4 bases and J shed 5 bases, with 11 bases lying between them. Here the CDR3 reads CASSATSGNEKLFF. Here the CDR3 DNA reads TGTGCCAGCAGTGCCACTTCTGGGAATGAAAAACTGTTTTTT.

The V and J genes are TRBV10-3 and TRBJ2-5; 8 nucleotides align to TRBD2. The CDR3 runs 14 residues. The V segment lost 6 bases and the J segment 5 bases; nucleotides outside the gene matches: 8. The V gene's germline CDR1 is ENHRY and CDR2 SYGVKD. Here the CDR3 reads CAISELADRETQYF. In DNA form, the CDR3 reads TGTGCCATCAGCGAACTAGCGGACCGGGAGACCCAGTACTTC.

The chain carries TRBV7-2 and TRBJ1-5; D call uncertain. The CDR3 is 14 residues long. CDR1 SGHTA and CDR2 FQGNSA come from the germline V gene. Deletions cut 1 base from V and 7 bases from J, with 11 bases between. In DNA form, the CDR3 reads TGTGCCAGCAGCTTAGTCCTGGCCACCCAGCCCCAGCATTTT. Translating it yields CASSLVLATQPQHF.